This TCR beta chain was observed in a study of blood T cell repertoires in COVID-19. Study-level information: Specimens from acute and convalescent COVID-19 originated in the United States, Italy and Spain.

Germline-derived CDR1 and CDR2 are MNHEY and SMNVEV (reference sequence). V gave up 3 bases and J gave up 4 bases; unmatched junction bases: 8. The CDR3 totals 16 residues. Assay: immunoSEQ multiplex PCR; the TCRdb copy retains only in-frame clones and omits some. Of 150,000 to 200,000 clones listed, roughly 88% are singletons. Sequencing input: peripheral blood. The receptor comes from a woman in her thirties with acute or convalescent COVID-19. This chain connects TRBV27 to TRBJ2-1; 8 bases map to TRBD2. The CDR3 is CASSLTPGGGYNEQFF. CDR3 DNA sequence: TGTGCCAGCAGTTTGACCCCCGGGGGGGGGTACAATGAGCAGTTCTTC.